This entry lists 20 T cell receptor beta chains sequenced from one sample in a study of blood T cell repertoires in COVID-19. Clones were read by immunoSEQ multiplex PCR, and TCRdb kept only the in-frame ones, dropping some. The sample records about 240,000 clones, about 80% being singletons. Source material: peripheral blood. The receptors stem from a woman over 75 with acute or convalescent COVID-19.

This rearrangement joins TRBV5-4 to TRBJ2-5; 7 positions agree with TRBD2. Trimming took 4 bases from V and 1 from J; bases not matched to a gene: 10. CDR3 length: 16 amino acids. CDR1 is SGHNT, CDR2 YYREEE, per germline (reference sequence). The CDR3 DNA is TGTGCCAGCAGCCCGGACGGCGGGGGTACCCAAGAGACCCAGTACTTC. Translating gives CASSPDGGGTQETQYF.

This clone was detected only once. The genes are TRBV11-1 and TRBJ2-7; tentatively, D is TRBD2 (5 bases). Germline loops: CDR1 SGHAT, CDR2 FQDESV (reference sequence). The CDR3 contains 14 residues. V was cut by 7 bases and J by 6 bases, with 19 bases left in between. The CDR3 loop reads CASTKTTGEREQYF. The CDR3 DNA is TGTGCCAGCACCAAGACTACCGGGGAACGCGAGCAGTACTTC.

The chain is built from TRBV2 and TRBJ2-5; D is perhaps TRBD2 (5 bases). Trimming pared 7 bases from V and 4 bases from J, leaving 16 bases between. The CDR3 sequence is 14 residues long. CDR1 SNHLY and CDR2 FYNNEI come from the germline V gene. CDR3 in DNA: TGTGCCAGCACCCGTGGACTGTCGAGAGAGACCCAGTACTTC. It specifies CASTRGLSRETQYF.

The V gene is TRBV4-1, the J gene TRBJ2-1; weak D call: TRBD2 (5 bases). Germline CDR1 and CDR2: MGHRA and YSYEKL. The CDR3 extends over 15 amino acids. Trimming cost V 1 base and J 3 bases, with 10 bases left between them. CDR3 region: CASSQVGIDYNEQFF. CDR3 nucleotides: TGCGCCAGCAGCCAAGTCGGGATTGACTACAATGAGCAGTTCTTC.

The chain combines TRBV5-5 with TRBJ1-1, with 9 bases fitting TRBD1. With V trimmed by 5 bases and J by 4 bases, 3 bases remained unmatched. The CDR3 contains 13 residues. Germline assignment: CDR1 SGHKS and CDR2 YYEKEE (reference sequence). The CDR3 region is CASSRQGVTEAFF. The CDR3 coding sequence is TGTGCCAGCAGTCGACAGGGGGTCACTGAAGCTTTCTTT.

The chain has TRBV19 and TRBJ1-1; 11 nucleotides agree with TRBD1. The CDR3 runs 19 residues. Trimming took 4 bases from V and 1 from J; bases not matched to a gene: 14. Looked up from germline, CDR1 is LNHDA and CDR2 is SQIVND (reference sequence). CDR3 amino acids: CASSNHRGDRGWQNTEAFF. The CDR3 coding sequence is TGTGCCAGTAGTAACCACCGGGGGGACAGGGGGTGGCAGAACACTGAAGCTTTCTTT.

This clone was seen a single time. The rearrangement links TRBV19 to TRBJ2-2, with TRBD2 as a possible D gene (6 bases). The CDR3 has 16 residues. Germline-derived CDR1 and CDR2 are LNHDA and SQIVND (reference sequence). V was clipped by 4 bases and J by 2 bases, with 14 bases between them. CDR3 coding DNA: TGTGCCAGTAGTACTCGGTCAGGGACTAACACCGGGGAGCTGTTTTTT. Translated: CASSTRSGTNTGELFF.

The V call is TRBV19, the J call TRBJ2-7, with D unresolved. CDR1 LNHDA and CDR2 SQIVND come from the germline V gene (reference sequence). This CDR3 region has 13 residues. V was cut by 4 bases and J by 1 base, with 8 bases left in between. CDR3 protein: CASSTGVSYEQYF. The CDR3 DNA reads as TGTGCCAGTAGTACTGGAGTGTCCTACGAGCAGTACTTC.

This clone was detected only once. V and J are TRBV5-4 and TRBJ1-2; 7 bases fit TRBD1. The CDR3 sequence is 14 residues long. Germline V CDR1 and CDR2: SGHNT, YYREEE (reference sequence). Germline trimming cut 0 bases from V and 5 bases from J; bases unmatched to any gene: 4. For the CDR3, the DNA is TGTGCCAGCAGCTTGGCCGGGGACAGTTATGGCTACACCTTC. Translation: CASSLAGDSYGYTF.

This chain uses TRBV7-9 with TRBJ2-1; 12 bases align to TRBD2. CDR1 is SEHNR, CDR2 FQNEAQ, per germline (reference sequence). The CDR3 has 17 amino acids. Trimming removed 4 bases from V and 4 bases from J; junction bases left unmatched: 8. In DNA, the CDR3 is TGTGCCAGCAGCTCCCGGACTAGCGGGGTTTTTTACAATGAGCAGTTCTTC. Amino acids: CASSSRTSGVFYNEQFF.

This chain connects TRBV11-2 to TRBJ2-5; TRBD2 matches at 8 bases. J gave up 1 base and V 3 bases, and 4 bases lay outside the gene matches. The V gene's germline CDR1 is SGHAT and CDR2 FQNNGV. The CDR3 loop spans 15 amino acids. The CDR3 DNA reads TGTGCCAGCAGCTTGAGCGGGGGCCCCCAAGAGACCCAGTACTTC. As protein: CASSLSGGPQETQYF.

The V and J genes are TRBV2 and TRBJ1-1; 8 bases line up with TRBD1. The trim removed 8 bases at V and 1 base at J, leaving 6 bases unmatched. The CDR3 length is 14 residues. The V gene's germline CDR1 is SNHLY and CDR2 FYNNEI. The CDR3 DNA reads TGTGCCAGCCGGGACAGGAGGGCGAACACTGAAGCTTTCTTT. Translating it yields CASRDRRANTEAFF.

This clone has just one count. The chain has TRBV7-6 and TRBJ2-2; no definite D call. Germline CDR1 reads SGHVS; CDR2 reads FNYEAQ. Trimming took 5 bases from V and 5 from J, leaving 15 bases between them. There are 15 residues in the CDR3. The CDR3 DNA reads TGTGCCAGCAGCCTGGATGGAGTCAGAACCGGGGAGCTGTTTTTT. Amino acid sequence: CASSLDGVRTGELFF.

The chain couples TRBV18 to TRBJ1-2; 8 bases fit TRBD1. The V gene's germline CDR1 is KGHSH and CDR2 LQKENI. The ends lost 2 bases at V and 6 bases at J; junction bases unmatched: 8. The CDR3 runs 15 residues. The CDR3 DNA is TGTGCCAGCTCACCATGGGGCCAGGGGGCGGATGGCTACACCTTC. It is translated as CASSPWGQGADGYTF.

V usage is TRBV11-2 and J usage is TRBJ1-5; 8 bases match TRBD1. V shed 5 bases and J 7 bases; nucleotides not matched to a gene: 4. This CDR3 contains 13 residues. Germline V lookup: CDR1 SGHAT, CDR2 FQNNGV. The CDR3 nucleotides read TGTGCCAGCAGCCAGACAGGGGTCCAGCCCCAGCATTTT. This translates into CASSQTGVQPQHF. Filled out from reference TRBV11-2 and TRBJ1-5, the complete variable domain reads EAGVAQSPRYKIIEKRQSVAFWCNPISGHATLYWYQQILGQGPKLLIQFQNNGVVDDSQLPKDRFSAERLKGVDSTLKIQPAKLEDSAVYLCASSQTGVQPQHFGDGTRLSIL.

This clone has ten or more counts. This same CDR3 is encoded by further DNA sequences in the sample. V usage is TRBV18 and J usage is TRBJ1-5; 9 nucleotides align to TRBD1. The CDR3 contains 15 residues. Germline V gene lookup returns CDR1 KGHSH and CDR2 LQKENI. After removal of 3 bases from V and 2 bases from J, the junction contained 2 bases not matched to a gene. Here the CDR3 DNA reads TGTGCCAGCTCACCGGACAGGGGAGGCAATCAGCCCCAGCATTTT. Its protein product is CASSPDRGGNQPQHF.

The CDR3 region is CASSQSSQGASSGNTIYF. In DNA, the CDR3 is TGTGCCAGCAGCCAGTCCTCCCAGGGTGCCAGCTCTGGAAACACCATATATTTT. V gene TRBV3-1 (or the pseudogene TRBV3-2) combines with J gene TRBJ1-3; TRBD1 is a possible D gene (5 bases). Trimming removed 3 bases at V and 0 bases at J, with 18 bases between. Germline V CDR1 and CDR2: LGHDT, YNNKEL (reference sequence). The CDR3 totals 18 residues.

The V gene is TRBV5-5, the J gene TRBJ1-2, with D unresolved. Trimming stripped 6 bases from V and 3 bases from J, with 15 bases between. CDR3 size: 14 residues. Germline V gene sequence: CDR1 SGHKS, CDR2 YYEKEE (reference sequence). This chain's CDR3 is CASTSLAGYYGYTF. For the CDR3, the DNA is TGTGCCAGCACCTCATTAGCGGGGTACTATGGCTACACCTTC.

The chain employs TRBV6-5 and TRBJ1-5; D remains unclear. V was cut by 10 bases and J by 0 bases, with 10 bases left in between. The CDR3 is made up of 13 amino acids. The germline V gene has CDR1 MNHEY and CDR2 SVGAGI. The CDR3 region has the DNA TGTGCCACCAGCGAGTATAGCAATCAGCCCCAGCATTTT. It encodes CATSEYSNQPQHF.

The chain has TRBV7-3 and TRBJ2-1; TRBD2 agrees at 13 bases. V was pared by 5 bases and J by 7 bases, with 8 bases of the junction left unmatched. CDR1 and CDR2 (germline): SGHTA, FQGTGA. The length of the CDR3 is 16 residues. This chain's CDR3 is CASSPRAGLAGNEQFF. CDR3 DNA sequence: TGTGCCAGCAGCCCGCGCGCGGGACTAGCGGGGAATGAGCAGTTCTTC.